The following is a T cell receptor beta chain sequence with its context. CDR3 size: 16 residues. Germline CDR1 is MNHEY and CDR2 is SMNVEV (reference sequence). The ends were cut back, 4 bases at V and 0 bases at J, with 16 bases in the middle. This sample stems from a study of T cell changes during pregnancy in multiple sclerosis. Assay used: immunoSEQ multiplex PCR; TCRdb lists only in-frame clones, some missing. The top ten hold 1.5% to 1.7% of the sample, which has around 100,000 clones, roughly 92% seen once. The sequencing used peripheral blood, collected in the third trimester of pregnancy. The rearrangement uses TRBV27 and TRBJ2-7; a possible D gene is TRBD1 (5 bases). The source is a female donor with multiple sclerosis, enrolled in a pregnancy study. The DNA for the CDR3 is TGTGCCAGCAGTTCCAGGGTTGGATTAAGCTCCTACGAGCAGTACTTC. Amino acid sequence: CASSSRVGLSSYEQYF.